This TCR beta chain was sequenced during a study of cytomegalovirus exposure and HLA in healthy donors. Vbeta (60) and Jbeta (13) primers were used in the PCR. The data were produced by immunoSEQ multiplex PCR, yet TCRdb's version contains in-frame clones alone and is incomplete. The sample consists of fewer than 300,000 clones, roughly 85% of them appearing once. Germline CDR1 reads LNHDA; CDR2 reads SQIVND (reference sequence). The V end lost 6 bases, the J end lost 5 bases, and 11 bases lay between the germline ends. The CDR3 consists of 13 residues. About this clone: Its antigen is unknown.

General study results and limits: Association of a missense DCLRE1C variant with TCR beta V- and J-gene trimming was reported in a later analysis. It was taken for granted in presence/absence analyses that sequencing depth across donors was roughly uniform.

This TCR was sampled from a man aged 35 to 55 in good health and CMV-seropositive. The source material was PBMCs. V gene TRBV19 combines with J gene TRBJ1-5; D perhaps matches TRBD1 (5 bases). The CDR3 DNA follows: TGTGCCAGTAGCCAGGGATTCGATCAGCCCCAGCATTTT. It specifies CASSQGFDQPQHF.